The 8 T cell receptor beta chains given below trace back to one sample, sequenced in a study of human T cells and chemical hapten exposure. TCRdb independently ran MiXCR on the RACE reads; one entry per CDR3 protein. The table has 70,000 to 95,000 distinct CDR3 sequences, about 9.2% seen once. The sample's time point: healthy volunteer bleed at 6 weeks. Researchers extracted total RNA from unfractionated whole blood. The sequencing sample was made of whole blood. All receptors derive from a female donor in good health. Some clones in this sample may be carry-over from other donors' samples.

This clonotype has at least ten counts. This chain connects TRBV7-9 to TRBJ1-1, with D unclear. V was trimmed by 1 base and J by 11 bases, leaving 8 bases between them. This CDR3 contains 11 residues. The germline CDR1 and CDR2 sequences are SEHNR and FQNEAQ (reference sequence). CDR3 region: CASSLGGRAFF. The CDR3 DNA reads TGTGCCAGCAGCTTAGGCGGGAGGGCTTTCTTT.

This clonotype was counted at least ten times. The V and J genes are TRBV29-1 and TRBJ2-4; 9 bases align to TRBD1. Germline V gene lookup returns CDR1 SQVTM and CDR2 ANQGSEA. The V and J ends lost 8 bases and 2 bases, in that order; junction bases with no gene match: 4. This CDR3 is built from 13 residues. The CDR3 protein is CSTGQGPKNIQYF. Written as DNA, the CDR3 is TGCAGCACCGGACAGGGGCCCAAAAACATTCAGTACTTC.

In this sample, this clonotype turned up a few times. The chain links TRBV10-3 to TRBJ2-1, with D possibly matching TRBD2 (6 bases). CDR3 size: 17 residues. V shed 3 bases and J shed 8 bases, with 23 bases lying between them. In germline, CDR1 is ENHRY, CDR2 SYGVKD. CDR3 protein: CAISDAGNGGFVYEQFF. CDR3 DNA: TGTGCCATCAGTGACGCGGGGAATGGGGGGTTCGTCTATGAGCAGTTCTTC.

V is TRBV10-3 and J is TRBJ2-6; 7 bases are shared with TRBD1. V trimming: 6 bases; J trimming: 0 bases; junction bases outside the gene matches: 11. The CDR3 length is 18 residues. CDR1 ENHRY and CDR2 SYGVKD come from the germline V gene. As DNA, the CDR3 is TGTGCCATCAGCCCCGGGACAGTGAGGGCCTCTGGGGCCAACGTCCTGACTTTC. Amino acid sequence: CAISPGTVRASGANVLTF.

This clonotype occurred a few times. The chain is built from TRBV14 and TRBJ2-7, with TRBD1 matching 10 bases. This CDR3 contains 16 residues. J was trimmed by 1 base and V by 4 bases; bases with no gene match: 7. Per the germline V gene, CDR1 is SGHDN and CDR2 is FVKESK. The CDR3 protein is CASSPLRDRGSYEQYF. CDR3 in DNA: TGTGCCAGCAGCCCCCTCCGGGACAGGGGATCCTACGAGCAGTACTTC.

This clonotype was seen a handful of times. This rearrangement joins TRBV12-3 or TRBV12-4 to TRBJ2-1; a weak D match, TRBD2 (6 bases). This CDR3 is 15 amino acids long. V dropped 7 bases and J dropped 7 bases, with 20 bases sitting between them. The CDR3: CASTPRGTLRNEQFF. DNA for the CDR3: TGTGCCAGCACCCCCCGGGGGACCCTTCGAAATGAGCAGTTCTTC.

There are a few counts of this clonotype. DNA of the CDR3: TGCAGCGTACAGGGGGGGGACTTGGAGTACTTC. Its protein is CSVQGGDLEYF. The chain recombines TRBV29-1 with TRBJ2-7; TRBD1 might be the D (8 bases). This CDR3 has 11 residues. Germline CDR1 SQVTM, CDR2 ANQGSEA. V was shortened by 6 bases and J by 11 bases, with 17 bases between the two germline ends.

The V call is TRBV7-2, the J call TRBJ2-2; D remains ambiguous. Per the germline V gene, CDR1 is SGHTA and CDR2 is FQGNSA. The CDR3 totals 13 residues. V lost 3 bases and J 6 bases, leaving 8 bases between the germline ends. CDR3 bases: TGTGCCAGCAGCTTCTCCCCACCCGGGGAGCTGTTTTTT. Translation: CASSFSPPGELFF.